This T cell receptor (beta chain) is from a study of a mutant IDH1 vaccine in newly diagnosed glioma. Study at large: The sex distribution of treated patients was around 60% male and roughly 40% female, with a mean age of 40.4 years. Patients previously underwent radiotherapy, temozolomide, or both, and most underwent both.

Germline V CDR1 and CDR2: MGHRA, YSYEKL. The CDR3 consists of 15 residues. With V trimmed by 1 base and J by 2 bases, 0 bases remained unmatched. With regard to this clone: The antigen is not known.

The method was immunoSEQ multiplex PCR; TCRdb's version includes in-frame clones alone and lacks a portion of them. The sample lists 70,000 to 100,000 clones, approximately 80% occurring once. Overall study findings and caveats: Of all patients, about 94% showed vaccine-induced immune responses.

Noted time point: baseline, week 1 (first vaccination visit). Stated treatment: pre-vaccination baseline after standard-of-care therapy. New WHO grade 3 or 4 astrocytomas that were IDH1-mutant and ATRX-lost occurred in the donors. This sequence joins TRBV4-1 and TRBJ1-2; 11 bases match TRBD1. This receptor was obtained from a man aged 40-49 years with glioma. Some clones in this sample may be carry-over from other donors' samples. The source was PBMCs, collected from a glioma patient treated with radiotherapy, temozolomide or both. The CDR3, as DNA: TGCGCCAGCAGCCAAGGGGACAGGGGGAACTATGGCTACACCTTC. Translating gives CASSQGDRGNYGYTF.